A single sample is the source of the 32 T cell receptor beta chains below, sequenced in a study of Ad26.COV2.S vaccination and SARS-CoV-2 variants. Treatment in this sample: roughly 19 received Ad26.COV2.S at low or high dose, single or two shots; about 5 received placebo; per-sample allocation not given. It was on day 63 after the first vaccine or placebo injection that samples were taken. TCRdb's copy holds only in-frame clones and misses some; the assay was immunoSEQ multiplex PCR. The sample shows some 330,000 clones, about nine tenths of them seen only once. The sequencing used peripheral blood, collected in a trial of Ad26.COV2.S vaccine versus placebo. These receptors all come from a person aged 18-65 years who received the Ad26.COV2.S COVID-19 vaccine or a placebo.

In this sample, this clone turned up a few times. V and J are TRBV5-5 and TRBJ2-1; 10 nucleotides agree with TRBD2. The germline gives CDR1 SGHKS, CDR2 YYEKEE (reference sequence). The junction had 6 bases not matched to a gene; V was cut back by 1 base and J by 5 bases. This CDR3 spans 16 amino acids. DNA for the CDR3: TGTGCCAGCAGCTTGTCCCTAGCGGGAGCGGACAATGAGCAGTTCTTC. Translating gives CASSLSLAGADNEQFF.

The CDR3 DNA follows: TGTGCCAGCAGTTACGCAGCGAGGTCGAGCGGGAGGGCGCCCTACAATGAGCAGTTCTTC. It codes for CASSYAARSSGRAPYNEQFF. The rearrangement uses TRBV6-2 or TRBV6-3 and TRBJ2-1; 10 bases align to TRBD2. The CDR3 spans 20 residues. Germline assignment: CDR1 MNHEY and CDR2 SVGEGT. Trimming took 2 bases from V and 2 from J; bases not matched to a gene: 15.

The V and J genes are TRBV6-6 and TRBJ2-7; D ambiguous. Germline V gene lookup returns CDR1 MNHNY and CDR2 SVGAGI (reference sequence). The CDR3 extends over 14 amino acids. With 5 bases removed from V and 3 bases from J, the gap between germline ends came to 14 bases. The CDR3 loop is CASSQVMLYYEQYV. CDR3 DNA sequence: TGTGCCAGCAGTCAAGTTATGCTATACTACGAGCAGTACGTC.

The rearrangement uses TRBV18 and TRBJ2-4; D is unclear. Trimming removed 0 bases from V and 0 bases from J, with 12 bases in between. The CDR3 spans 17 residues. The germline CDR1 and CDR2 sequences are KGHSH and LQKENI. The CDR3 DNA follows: TGTGCCAGCTCACCACCGACGTATCCTCTAGCCAAAAACATTCAGTACTTC. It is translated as CASSPPTYPLAKNIQYF.

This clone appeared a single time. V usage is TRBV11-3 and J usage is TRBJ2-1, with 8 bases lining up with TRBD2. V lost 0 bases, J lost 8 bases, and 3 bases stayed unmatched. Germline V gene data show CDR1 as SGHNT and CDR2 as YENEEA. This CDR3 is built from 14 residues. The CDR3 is CASSLEGLVDEQFF. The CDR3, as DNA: TGTGCCAGCAGCTTAGAGGGACTAGTCGATGAGCAGTTCTTC.

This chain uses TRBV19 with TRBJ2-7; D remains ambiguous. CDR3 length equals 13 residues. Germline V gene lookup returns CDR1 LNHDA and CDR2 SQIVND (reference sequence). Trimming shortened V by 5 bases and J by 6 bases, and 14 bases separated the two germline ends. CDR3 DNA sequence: TGTGCCAGTAGTGACGGGCAAAGGCCCGAGCAGTACTTC. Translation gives CASSDGQRPEQYF. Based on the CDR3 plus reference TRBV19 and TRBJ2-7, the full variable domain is DGGITQSPKYLFRKEGQNVTLSCEQNLNHDAMYWYRQDPGQGLRLIYYSQIVNDFQKGDIAEGYSVSREKKESFPLTVTSAQKNPTAFYLCASSDGQRPEQYFGPGTRLTVT.

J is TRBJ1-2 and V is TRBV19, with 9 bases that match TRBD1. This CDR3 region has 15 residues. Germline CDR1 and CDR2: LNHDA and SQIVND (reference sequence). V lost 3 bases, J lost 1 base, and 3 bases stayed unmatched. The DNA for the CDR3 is TGTGCCAGTAGTATTCGACAGGGGGGTAACTATGGCTACACCTTC. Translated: CASSIRQGGNYGYTF.

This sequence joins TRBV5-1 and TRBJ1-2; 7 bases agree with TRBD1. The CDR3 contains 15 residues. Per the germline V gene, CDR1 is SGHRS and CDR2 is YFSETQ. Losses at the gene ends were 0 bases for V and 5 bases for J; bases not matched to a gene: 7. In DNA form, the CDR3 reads TGCGCCAGCAGCTTGGCGCGGGACAGTACATATGGCTACACCTTC. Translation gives CASSLARDSTYGYTF.

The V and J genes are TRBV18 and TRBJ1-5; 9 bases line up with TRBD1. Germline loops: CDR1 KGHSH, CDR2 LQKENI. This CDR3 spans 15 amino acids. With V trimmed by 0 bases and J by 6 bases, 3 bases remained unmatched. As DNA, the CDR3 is TGTGCCAGCTCACCACCGGGGGACAGGGTTCAGCCCCAGCATTTT. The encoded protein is CASSPPGDRVQPQHF. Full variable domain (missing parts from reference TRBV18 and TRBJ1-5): NAGVMQNPRHLVRRRGQEARLRCSPMKGHSHVYWYRQLPEEGLKFMVYLQKENIIDESGMPKERFSAEFPKEGPSILRIQQVVRGDSAAYFCASSPPGDRVQPQHFGDGTRLSIL.

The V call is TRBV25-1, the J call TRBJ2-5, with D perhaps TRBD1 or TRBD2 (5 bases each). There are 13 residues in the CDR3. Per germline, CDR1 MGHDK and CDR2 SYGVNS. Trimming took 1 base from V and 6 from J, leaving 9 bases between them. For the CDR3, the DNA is TGTGCCAGCAGTGAATTGGGGGATAAGACCCAGTACTTC. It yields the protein CASSELGDKTQYF. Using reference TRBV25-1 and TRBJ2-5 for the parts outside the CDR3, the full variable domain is EADIYQTPRYLVIGTGKKITLECSQTMGHDKMYWYQQDPGMELHLIHYSYGVNSTEKGDLSSESTVSRIRTEHFPLTLESARPSHTSQYLCASSELGDKTQYFGPGTRLLVL.

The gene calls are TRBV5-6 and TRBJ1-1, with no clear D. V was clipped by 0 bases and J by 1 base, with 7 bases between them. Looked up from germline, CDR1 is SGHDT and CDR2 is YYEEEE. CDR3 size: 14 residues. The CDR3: CASSLELGNTEAFF. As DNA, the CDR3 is TGTGCCAGCAGCTTGGAACTGGGGAACACTGAAGCTTTCTTT.

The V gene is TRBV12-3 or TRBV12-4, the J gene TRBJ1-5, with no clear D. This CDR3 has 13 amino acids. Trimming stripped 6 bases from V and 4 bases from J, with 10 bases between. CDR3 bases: TGTGCCAGCAGCCCCGTAGAGAATCAGCCCCAGCATTTT. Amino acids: CASSPVENQPQHF.

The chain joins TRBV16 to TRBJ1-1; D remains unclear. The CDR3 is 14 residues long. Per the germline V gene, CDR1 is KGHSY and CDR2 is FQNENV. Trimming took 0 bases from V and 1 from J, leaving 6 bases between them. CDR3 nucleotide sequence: TGTGCCAGCAGCCAATCAACCGGGAACACTGAAGCTTTCTTT. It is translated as CASSQSTGNTEAFF.

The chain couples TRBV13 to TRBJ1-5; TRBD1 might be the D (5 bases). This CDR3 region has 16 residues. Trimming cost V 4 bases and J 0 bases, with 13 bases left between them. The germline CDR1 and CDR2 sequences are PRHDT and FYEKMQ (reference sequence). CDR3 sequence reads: CASSSWGEDSNQPQHF. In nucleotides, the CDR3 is TGTGCCAGCAGCTCCTGGGGGGAGGATAGCAATCAGCCCCAGCATTTT.

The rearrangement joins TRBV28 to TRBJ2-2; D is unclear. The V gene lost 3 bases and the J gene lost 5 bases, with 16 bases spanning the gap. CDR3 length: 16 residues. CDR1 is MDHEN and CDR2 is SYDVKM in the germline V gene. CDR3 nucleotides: TGTGCCAGCAGTTTGGGTCCATTTGCGAGAACCGGGGAGCTGTTTTTT. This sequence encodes CASSLGPFARTGELFF.

The DNA for the CDR3 is TGCGCCAGCAGCCTCGACGGAGCGGAACACACTGAAGCTTTCTTT. Its protein product is CASSLDGAEHTEAFF. This chain connects TRBV10-1 to TRBJ1-1; D is unclear. The germline V gene has CDR1 WNHNN and CDR2 SYGVQD (reference sequence). CDR3 length: 15 amino acids. Trimming took 6 bases from V and 3 from J, leaving 17 bases between them.

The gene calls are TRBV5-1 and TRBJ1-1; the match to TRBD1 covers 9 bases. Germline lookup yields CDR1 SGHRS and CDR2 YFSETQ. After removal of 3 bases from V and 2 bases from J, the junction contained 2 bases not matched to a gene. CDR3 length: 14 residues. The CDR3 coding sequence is TGCGCCAGCAGCTATACAGGGGGCAACACTGAAGCTTTCTTT. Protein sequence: CASSYTGGNTEAFF.

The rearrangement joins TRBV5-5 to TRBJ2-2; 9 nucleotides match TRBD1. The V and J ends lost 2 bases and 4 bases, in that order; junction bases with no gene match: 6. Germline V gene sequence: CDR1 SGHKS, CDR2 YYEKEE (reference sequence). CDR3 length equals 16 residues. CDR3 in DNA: TGTGCCAGCAGCTTTACAGGGGGCGTAGGCACCGGGGAGCTGTTTTTT. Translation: CASSFTGGVGTGELFF. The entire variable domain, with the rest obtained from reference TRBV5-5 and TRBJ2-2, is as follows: DAGVTQSPTHLIKTRGQQVTLRCSPISGHKSVSWYQQVLGQGPQFIFQYYEKEERGRGNFPDRFSARQFPNYSSELNVNALLLGDSALYLCASSFTGGVGTGELFFGEGSRLTVL.

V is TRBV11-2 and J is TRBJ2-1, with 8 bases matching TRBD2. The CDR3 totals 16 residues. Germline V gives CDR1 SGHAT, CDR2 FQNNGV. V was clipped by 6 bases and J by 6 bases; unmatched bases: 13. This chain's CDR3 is CASRQPGGGSINEQFF. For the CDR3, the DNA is TGTGCCAGCAGGCAACCCGGCGGGGGGTCTATCAATGAGCAGTTCTTC.

The CDR3 spells CASNDVRGDGYTF. Written as DNA, the CDR3 is TGTGCCAGCAACGACGTCAGGGGTGATGGCTACACCTTC. The gene calls are TRBV6-6 and TRBJ1-2; maybe TRBD1 (6 bases). The CDR3 runs to 13 residues. The V and J ends lost 7 bases and 6 bases respectively, with 15 bases between them. Germline V lookup: CDR1 MNHNY, CDR2 SVGAGI (reference sequence).

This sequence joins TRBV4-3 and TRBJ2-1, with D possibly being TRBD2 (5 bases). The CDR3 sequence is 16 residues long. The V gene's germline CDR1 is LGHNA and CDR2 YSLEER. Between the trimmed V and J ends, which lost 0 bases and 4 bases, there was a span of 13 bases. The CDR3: CASSQEWERFYNEQFF. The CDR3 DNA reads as TGCGCCAGCAGCCAAGAATGGGAGCGGTTTTACAATGAGCAGTTCTTC.

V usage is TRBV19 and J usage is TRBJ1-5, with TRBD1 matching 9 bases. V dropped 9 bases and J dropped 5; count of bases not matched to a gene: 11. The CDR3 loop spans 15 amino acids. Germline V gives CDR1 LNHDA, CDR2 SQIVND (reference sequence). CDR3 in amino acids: CARPRTGEAYQPQHF. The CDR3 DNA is TGTGCCAGACCTCGGACAGGGGAGGCCTATCAGCCCCAGCATTTT.

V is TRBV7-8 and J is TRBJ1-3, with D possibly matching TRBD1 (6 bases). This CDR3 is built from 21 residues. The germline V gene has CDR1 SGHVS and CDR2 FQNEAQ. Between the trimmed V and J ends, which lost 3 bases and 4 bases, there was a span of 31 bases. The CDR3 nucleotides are TGTGCCAGCAGCTTGTTTCCTCCAAAACAGGGAACAGGGTATTTCGGAAACACCATATATTTT. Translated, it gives CASSLFPPKQGTGYFGNTIYF.

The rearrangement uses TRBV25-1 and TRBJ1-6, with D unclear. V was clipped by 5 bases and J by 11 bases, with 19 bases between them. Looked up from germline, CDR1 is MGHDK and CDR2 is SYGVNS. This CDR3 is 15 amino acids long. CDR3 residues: CASSRFTVGGTPLHF. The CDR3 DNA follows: TGTGCCAGCAGTCGATTTACAGTTGGCGGGACACCCCTCCACTTT.

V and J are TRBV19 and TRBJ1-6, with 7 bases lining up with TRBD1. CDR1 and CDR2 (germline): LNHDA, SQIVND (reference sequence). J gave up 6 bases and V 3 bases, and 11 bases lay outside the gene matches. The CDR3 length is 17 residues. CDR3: CASSIRPGQNRNSPLHF. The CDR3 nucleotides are TGTGCCAGTAGTATTCGACCGGGACAGAACCGTAATTCACCCCTCCACTTT.

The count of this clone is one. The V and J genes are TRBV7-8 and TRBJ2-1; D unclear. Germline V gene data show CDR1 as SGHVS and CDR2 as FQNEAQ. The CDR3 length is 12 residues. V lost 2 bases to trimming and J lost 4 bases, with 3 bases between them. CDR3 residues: CASSLMYNEQFF. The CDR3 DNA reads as TGTGCCAGCAGCTTAATGTACAATGAGCAGTTCTTC.

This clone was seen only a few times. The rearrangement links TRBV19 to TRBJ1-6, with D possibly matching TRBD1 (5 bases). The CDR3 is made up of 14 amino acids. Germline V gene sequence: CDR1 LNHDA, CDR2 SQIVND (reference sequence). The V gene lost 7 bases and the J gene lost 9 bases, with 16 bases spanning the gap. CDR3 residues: CASTLQGLGSPLHF. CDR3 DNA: TGTGCCAGTACGCTCCAGGGATTAGGTTCACCCCTCCACTTT.

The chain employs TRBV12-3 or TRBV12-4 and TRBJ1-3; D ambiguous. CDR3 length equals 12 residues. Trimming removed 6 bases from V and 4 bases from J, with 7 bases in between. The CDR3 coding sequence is TGTGCCAGCAGCCTCCTAGGAAACACCATATATTTT. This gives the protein CASSLLGNTIYF.

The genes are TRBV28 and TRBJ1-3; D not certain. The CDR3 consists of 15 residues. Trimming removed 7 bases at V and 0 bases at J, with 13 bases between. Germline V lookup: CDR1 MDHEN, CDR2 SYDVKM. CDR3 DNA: TGTGCCAGCACAGATACGCCAGTCTCTGGAAACACCATATATTTT. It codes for CASTDTPVSGNTIYF.

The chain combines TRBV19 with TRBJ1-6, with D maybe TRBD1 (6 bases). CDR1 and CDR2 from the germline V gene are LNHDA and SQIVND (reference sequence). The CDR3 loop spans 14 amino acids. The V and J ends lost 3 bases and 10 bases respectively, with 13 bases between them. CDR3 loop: CASSISGVQSPLHF. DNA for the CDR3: TGTGCCAGTAGTATCTCAGGGGTCCAATCACCCCTCCACTTT.

The CDR3 DNA sequence: TGTGCCAGCAGCCAAGATCCAGCGGGGAGCTACGAGCAGTACTTC. Its protein product is CASSQDPAGSYEQYF. This chain links TRBV4-2 with TRBJ2-7; TRBD2 aligns across 7 bases. Germline V CDR1 and CDR2: LGHNA, YNFKEQ. V shed 0 bases, J shed 3 bases, and the junction held 5 bases outside the gene matches. The CDR3 is made up of 15 amino acids.

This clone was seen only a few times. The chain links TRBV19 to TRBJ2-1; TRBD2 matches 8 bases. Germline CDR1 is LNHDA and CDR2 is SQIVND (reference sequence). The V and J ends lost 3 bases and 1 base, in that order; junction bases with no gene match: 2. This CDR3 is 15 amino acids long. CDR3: CASSMLAGSYNEQFF. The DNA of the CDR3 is TGTGCCAGTAGTATGTTAGCGGGGTCCTACAATGAGCAGTTCTTC.